This T cell receptor (beta chain) was identified during a study of blood T cell repertoires in COVID-19. Study overall: Sites across the United States, Italy and Spain contributed samples from acute and convalescent COVID-19.

Assay used: immunoSEQ multiplex PCR; TCRdb lists only in-frame clones, some missing. Seen here are roughly 250,000 clones, approximately 87% observed once, and the top ten hold 2% to 3%. The CDR3 sequence is 14 residues long. The germline gives CDR1 SGHTA, CDR2 FQGNSA. Germline trimming cut 10 bases from V and 8 bases from J; bases unmatched to any gene: 13. The source is a woman aged 45-65 years with acute or convalescent COVID-19. The chain uses TRBV7-2 and TRBJ2-4; 8 bases are shared with TRBD2. Sequences were obtained from peripheral blood. Here the CDR3 reads CATEGISGSDIQYF. The CDR3 nucleotides read TGTGCCACCGAGGGTATAAGCGGGAGTGACATTCAGTACTTC.